Listed below are T cell receptor beta chains from one sample, sequenced in a study of T cells after yellow fever vaccination. TCRdb independently ran MiXCR on the 5' RACE reads; one entry per CDR3 protein. The sample carries about 340,000 distinct CDR3 sequences, approximately 12% recorded once. The sample in question was CD4+ T cells sorted from PBMCs, obtained 15 days after the yellow fever booster vaccination. All receptors derive from a man aged 18 to 29 who received the YFV17D yellow fever vaccine. Each CDR3 is given with its conserved first and last residue. The D gene is left open where the match is weak. The listing skips clone size in some rows; elsewhere it reads once, few, many or a size class.

TRBV18	TRBD1	few	TRBJ1-6	TGTGCCAGCTCACCCAAGACAGGGCTGCAATCACCCCTCCACTTT	CASSPKTGLQSPLHF
TRBV7-9	TRBD2	few	TRBJ2-1	TGTGCCAGCAGAATAGCGGGGGGCGGTCGGAATGAGCAGTTCTTC	CASRIAGGGRNEQFF
TRBV5-1	.	.	TRBJ2-1	TGCGCCAGCAGCTCCGACAGCGGTACCTACAATGAGCAGTTCTTC	CASSSDSGTYNEQFF
TRBV6-2/TRBV6-3	.	few	TRBJ2-2	TGTGCCAGCAGTTACTTCATAGTTACCGGGGAGCTGTTTTTT	CASSYFIVTGELFF
TRBV7-6	TRBD2	few	TRBJ2-2	TGTGCCAGCAGCCCCTGGACTAGCGGGGGGAACACCGGGGAGCTGTTTTTT	CASSPWTSGGNTGELFF
TRBV6-5	.	.	TRBJ2-5	TGTGCCAGCAGTTACGGCGCGACTCCTGGGGCAGAGACCCAGTACTTC	CASSYGATPGAETQYF
TRBV5-1	.	.	TRBJ2-7	TGCGCCAGCAGCTTAGTCGGTTCCTACGAGCAGTACTTC	CASSLVGSYEQYF
TRBV7-9	.	many	TRBJ2-2	TGTGCCAGCAGCTTAGATCGCACCGGGGAGCTGTTTTTT	CASSLDRTGELFF
TRBV20-1	TRBD2	.	TRBJ2-7	TGCAGTGCTAGTGCGGGGGGTGGCTACGAGCAGTACTTC	CSASAGGGYEQYF
TRBV4-3	.	few	TRBJ2-3	TGCGCCAGCAGCCAAACAGTACTGGCAGATACGCAGTATTTT	CASSQTVLADTQYF
TRBV12-3/TRBV12-4	TRBD1	few	TRBJ1-2	TGTGCCAGCAGTCCATGGACAGGGGTTGACTACACCTTC	CASSPWTGVDYTF
TRBV12-5	TRBD1	few	TRBJ2-7	TGTGCTAGTGGTCTCGGACAGGGGAACATTTACGAGCAGTACTTC	CASGLGQGNIYEQYF
TRBV2	.	few	TRBJ1-1	TGTGCCAGCAGTACGGGCCCTGAAGCTTTCTTT	CASSTGPEAFF
TRBV7-2	TRBD2	many	TRBJ2-1	TGTGCCAGCAGCTTATCAGTTCTAGCGGGGGGGCGCGATGAGCAGTTCTTC	CASSLSVLAGGRDEQFF
TRBV28	.	few	TRBJ1-1	TGTGCCAGCAATGATGTCCTGAACACTGAAGCTTTCTTT	CASNDVLNTEAFF
TRBV5-1	TRBD2	many	TRBJ2-1	TGCGCCAGCAGCTTTAGCGGGGGCCGCTCAAGGGAGCAGTTCTTC	CASSFSGGRSREQFF
TRBV7-7	.	many	TRBJ2-1	TGTGCTAGCAGCTTAGGAGCCGGGGACAATGAGCAGTTCTTC	CASSLGAGDNEQFF
TRBV20-1	.	few	TRBJ1-2	TGCAGTGCTAGAGATCGGGGGGGGATGGGCTATGGCTACACCTTC	CSARDRGGMGYGYTF
TRBV19	.	.	TRBJ1-1	TGTGCCAGTAGTAATCGTGAGGGTTCCACTGAAGCTTTCTTT	CASSNREGSTEAFF
TRBV12-3/TRBV12-4	.	many	TRBJ1-1	TGTGCCAGCAGCCCCCAGTCTTTGAACACTGAAGCTTTCTTT	CASSPQSLNTEAFF
TRBV25-1	.	few	TRBJ2-3	TGTGCCAGCAGTGCAAGGGGGACAGCGGGTACAGATACGCAGTATTTT	CASSARGTAGTDTQYF
TRBV14	.	.	TRBJ1-6	TGTGCCAGCAGCCAGGGCTATAATTCACCCCTCCACTTT	CASSQGYNSPLHF
TRBV3-1	TRBD2	few	TRBJ2-5	TGTGCCAGCAGCTCCTCGGGACTAGCGGATGAGACCCAGTACTTC	CASSSSGLADETQYF
TRBV5-1	.	few	TRBJ1-5	TGCGCCAGCGCCCAATCGGGTGGGCAGCCCCAGCATTTT	CASAQSGGQPQHF
TRBV30	.	.	TRBJ2-7	TGTGCCTGGAATTTTCAGGGGTCCTACGAGCAGTACTTC	CAWNFQGSYEQYF
TRBV20-1	.	many	TRBJ2-3	TGCAGTGTCCCGACAGGTGGCACAGATACGCAGTATTTT	CSVPTGGTDTQYF
TRBV5-1	.	few	TRBJ2-5	TGCGCCAGCAAGAATAGCGGACGGCAAGAGACCCAGTACTTC	CASKNSGRQETQYF
TRBV19	.	.	TRBJ1-5	TGTGCCAGTAGTATAGCTTGGGTCAATCAGCCCCAGCATTTT	CASSIAWVNQPQHF
TRBV7-2	.	few	TRBJ1-5	TGTGCCAGCAGCTTAGCGGTAGGGCCCCAGCATTTT	CASSLAVGPQHF
TRBV5-1	.	many	TRBJ2-5	TGCGCCAGCAGCTTGAAAGGGTACCTTGAGACCCAGTACTTC	CASSLKGYLETQYF
TRBV4-1	.	few	TRBJ1-5	TGCGCCAGCAGCCAAGGGGTCGGAGTTCAGCCCCAGCATTTT	CASSQGVGVQPQHF
TRBV5-1	TRBD1	many	TRBJ1-2	TGCGCCAGCAGCTTACAGGGGGCGAACTATGGCTACACCTTC	CASSLQGANYGYTF
TRBV7-9	.	few	TRBJ1-3	TGTGCCAGCAGCGCCATACAGGGCAAAGCTGGAAACACCATATATTTT	CASSAIQGKAGNTIYF
TRBV11-2	.	few	TRBJ2-5	TGTGCCAGCAGACCTTTACGGGGCGAAGCGCAAGAGACCCAGTACTTC	CASRPLRGEAQETQYF
TRBV6-2/TRBV6-3	.	few	TRBJ1-2	TGTGCCAGCAGTTACCCCCAGCAAGGTTCCTATGGCTACACCTTC	CASSYPQQGSYGYTF
TRBV6-5	TRBD1	.	TRBJ1-4	TGTGCCAGCAGTTATGCGTTGGACAGGGTAGCGCCCCTTCGTGAAAAACTGTTTTTT	CASSYALDRVAPLREKLFF
TRBV5-1	TRBD1	many	TRBJ2-7	TGCGCCAGCAGCGCCCACTTGGGACAGTCCGGCGAGCAGTACTTC	CASSAHLGQSGEQYF
TRBV10-3	.	.	TRBJ1-5	TGTGCCATCAGGGGACAAAATAGCAATCAGCCCCAGCATTTT	CAIRGQNSNQPQHF
TRBV6-5	.	many	TRBJ1-1	TGTGCCAGTAGCACCGACAGACTGAACACTGAAGCTTTCTTT	CASSTDRLNTEAFF
TRBV18	TRBD1	few	TRBJ1-1	TGTGCCAGCTCACCCGGGACAGTGGGGGTGAACACTGAAGCTTTCTTT	CASSPGTVGVNTEAFF
TRBV6-6	.	few	TRBJ2-1	TGTGCCAGCAGTCGCCCTGAGGGGAGTGAGCAGTTCTTC	CASSRPEGSEQFF
TRBV7-2	.	few	TRBJ1-4	TGTGCCAGCCTAGACACGACCAATGAAAAACTGTTTTTT	CASLDTTNEKLFF
TRBV19	.	.	TRBJ1-1	TGTGCCAGTAGAAACCCCGCCGGGAGTGAAGCTTTCTTT	CASRNPAGSEAFF
TRBV5-1	TRBD1	few	TRBJ2-6	TGCGCCAGCAGCTTCCGGACAGGGTCTGGGGCCAACGTCCTGACTTTC	CASSFRTGSGANVLTF
TRBV12-3/TRBV12-4	.	many	TRBJ1-6	TGTGCCAGCAGCTCCGGCCGGGGTAATTCACCCCTCCACTTT	CASSSGRGNSPLHF
TRBV7-6	.	many	TRBJ2-7	TGTGCCAGCAGCACAACCCTGGGCGGGAACGAGCAGTACTTC	CASSTTLGGNEQYF
TRBV5-1	TRBD2	many	TRBJ2-3	TGCGCCAGCAGCTTGGGGGCTAGCGGGGTCACAGATACGCAGTATTTT	CASSLGASGVTDTQYF